The source of this TCR beta chain is a study of early T cells in non-severe SARS-CoV-2 infection. Study-level results: VDJdb-based matching was biased toward anti-spike CD8 responses and missed private and CD4 specificities.

Separate cDNA molecules each had unique molecular identifiers attached to them. TCRdb reanalysed the 5' RACE reads using MiXCR and keeps one entry per CDR3 protein. The top ten clones hold 7.8% of a sample with roughly 86,000 distinct CDR3 sequences, roughly 6% of them seen once. Turning to this clonotype: What it binds is unknown.

CDR3 length equals 15 residues. CDR1 and CDR2 from the germline V gene are SGHVS and FQNEAQ. Germline trimming cut 2 bases from V and 9 bases from J; bases unmatched to any gene: 7. The J gene is TRBJ2-1, the V gene TRBV7-8; 10 bases are a match to TRBD2. The TCR comes from an adult who was a healthcare worker with PCR-confirmed SARS-CoV-2 infection or an uninfected control (not recorded which). The sequencing sample was made of whole blood. The CDR3 spells CASSLLTSGMGEQFF. The CDR3 nucleotides read TGTGCCAGCAGCTTACTTACTAGCGGGATGGGTGAGCAGTTCTTC.